The 8 T cell receptor beta chains given below trace back to one sample, sequenced in a study of beta chain features in type 1 diabetes. Sequenced material consisted of expressed TCRB transcripts (all of the isolated RNA was reverse transcribed). Profiling relied on immunoSEQ multiplex PCR, and the TCRdb table lists in-frame clones only, not all of them. Here the sample spans more than 150,000 clones, about 9.1% being singletons. The sample taken for sequencing was central memory CD4+ T cells from blood. The receptor source for this set is a woman aged 18-30 years in good health.

The chain links TRBV6-6 to TRBJ1-1, with D perhaps TRBD1 (5 bases). The CDR3 is 12 amino acids. Trimming took off 5 bases at V and 6 bases at J, with 10 bases between the two ends. Germline assignment: CDR1 MNHNY and CDR2 SVGAGI (reference sequence). CDR3 in amino acids: CASSAGQSEAFF. For the CDR3, the DNA is TGTGCCAGCAGTGCCGGACAATCTGAAGCTTTCTTT.

This rearrangement joins TRBV29-1 to TRBJ2-1; a weak D match, TRBD2 (5 bases). V was cut by 6 bases and J by 4 bases, with 13 bases left in between. This CDR3 has 13 amino acids. CDR1 SQVTM and CDR2 ANQGSEA come from the germline V gene. The CDR3 nucleotides are TGCAGCGTGAGGCGGGCACCGTACAATGAGCAGTTCTTC. Translation gives CSVRRAPYNEQFF.

In its sample, this clone was seen a few times. The V and J genes are TRBV5-4 and TRBJ2-5; tentative D call: TRBD2 (6 bases). Germline CDR1 reads SGHNT; CDR2 reads YYREEE (reference sequence). V was pared by 0 bases and J by 3 bases, with 12 bases between. The CDR3 length is 15 residues. The CDR3 loop reads CASSLGGDGEETQYF. The CDR3 DNA sequence: TGTGCCAGCAGCTTGGGGGGGGATGGGGAAGAGACCCAGTACTTC.

This clone was recorded a few times. The chain employs TRBV11-2 and TRBJ1-1, with D possibly matching TRBD1 (5 bases). The germline V and J ends were trimmed by 7 bases and 5 bases, with 20 bases remaining between them. The germline V gene has CDR1 SGHAT and CDR2 FQNNGV. This CDR3 contains 15 residues. CDR3 coding DNA: TGTGCCAGCAACATGGGGGAGGGTGGGAGAACTGAAGCTTTCTTT. It yields the protein CASNMGEGGRTEAFF.

The chain is built from TRBV5-1 and TRBJ1-2, with D unresolved. This CDR3 comprises 13 residues. Germline values: CDR1 SGHRS, CDR2 YFSETQ. V gave up 0 bases and J gave up 4 bases, with 7 bases separating them. CDR3 nucleotide sequence: TGCGCCAGCAGCTTGGCCCCGGGCTATGGCTACACCTTC. Amino acid sequence: CASSLAPGYGYTF.

This chain joins TRBV10-1 and TRBJ2-3, with TRBD2 matching 9 bases. Germline assignment: CDR1 WNHNN and CDR2 SYGVQD (reference sequence). This CDR3 has 16 residues. V dropped 0 bases and J dropped 6; count of bases not matched to a gene: 7. For the CDR3, the DNA is TGCGCCAGCAGTGAGTCGGTAGCGGGAGCAAGGGATACGCAGTATTTT. Translating gives CASSESVAGARDTQYF.

This clone was detected only a few times. Other DNA variants within this sample encode the same CDR3. The chain is built from TRBV9 and TRBJ2-1; D gene uncertain. V was trimmed by 0 bases and J by 9 bases, leaving 7 bases between them. The CDR3 has 12 residues. Germline CDR1 is SGDLS and CDR2 is YYNGEE. This chain's CDR3 is CASSVVGIEQFF. CDR3 DNA sequence: TGTGCCAGCAGCGTAGTGGGCATTGAGCAGTTCTTC.

The sample holds a few counts of this clone. The chain links TRBV11-2 to TRBJ2-1, with a possible D match to TRBD2 (5 bases). Germline V gene sequence: CDR1 SGHAT, CDR2 FQNNGV. Deletions cut 2 bases from V and 1 base from J, with 6 bases between. The CDR3 consists of 14 residues. CDR3 nucleotide sequence: TGTGCCAGCAGCTTACGAGGGTCCTACAATGAGCAGTTCTTC. It yields the protein CASSLRGSYNEQFF.